This T cell receptor (beta chain) derives from a study of shared clonotypes between healthy human individuals. The study's findings and limits: Sampling involved blood alone; tissue repertoires likely differ.

Germline values: CDR1 MNHEY, CDR2 SMNVEV (reference sequence). V lost 8 bases to trimming and J lost 4 bases, with 14 bases between them. This CDR3 spans 13 amino acids. On this clone itself: Its target is not known.

The naive CD8 fraction comprised CD45RO-negative cells positively selected for CCR7 and excluded terminally differentiated effector memory CD45RA+ cells. Execution of the assay was at deep level. Generated by immunoSEQ multiplex PCR, the TCRdb table keeps only in-frame clones and is missing some. The sample consists of approximately 600,000 clones, roughly 96% of them appearing once. The sequencing input was naive CD8+ T cells sorted from blood. The chain carries TRBV27 and TRBJ1-1; no reliable D call. The clonotype originates from a woman in her thirties in good health. The DNA of the CDR3 is TGTGCCAGCTCCAGCGGTGGGAGCACTGAAGCTTTCTTT. Translating gives CASSSGGSTEAFF.